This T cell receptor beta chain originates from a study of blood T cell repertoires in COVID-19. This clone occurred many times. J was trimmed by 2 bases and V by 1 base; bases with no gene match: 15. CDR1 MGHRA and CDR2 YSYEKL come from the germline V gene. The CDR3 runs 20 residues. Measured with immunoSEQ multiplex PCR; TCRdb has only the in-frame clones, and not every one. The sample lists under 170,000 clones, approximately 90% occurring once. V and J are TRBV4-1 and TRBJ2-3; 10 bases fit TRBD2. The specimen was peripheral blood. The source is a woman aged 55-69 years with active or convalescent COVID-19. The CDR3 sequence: CASSQVPHLQAGGTTDTQYF. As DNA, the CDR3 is TGCGCCAGCAGCCAAGTCCCTCACCTCCAAGCGGGGGGGACCACAGATACGCAGTATTTT.